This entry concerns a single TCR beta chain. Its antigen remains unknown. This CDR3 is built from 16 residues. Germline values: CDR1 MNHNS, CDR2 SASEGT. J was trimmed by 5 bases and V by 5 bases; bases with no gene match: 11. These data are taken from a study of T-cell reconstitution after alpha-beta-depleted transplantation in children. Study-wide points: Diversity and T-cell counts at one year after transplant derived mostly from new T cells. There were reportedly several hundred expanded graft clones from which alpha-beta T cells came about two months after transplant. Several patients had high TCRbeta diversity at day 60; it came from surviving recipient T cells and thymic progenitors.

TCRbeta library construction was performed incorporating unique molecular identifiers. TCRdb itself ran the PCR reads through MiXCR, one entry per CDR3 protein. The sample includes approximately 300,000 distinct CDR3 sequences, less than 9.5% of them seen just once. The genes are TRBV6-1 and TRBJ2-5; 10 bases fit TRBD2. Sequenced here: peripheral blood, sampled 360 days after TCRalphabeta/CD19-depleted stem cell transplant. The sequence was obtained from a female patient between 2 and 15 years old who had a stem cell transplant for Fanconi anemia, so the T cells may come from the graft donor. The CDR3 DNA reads TGTGCCAGCAGTAGGCAAGCGGGGGGGCCTTGGGAGACCCAGTACTTC. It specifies CASSRQAGGPWETQYF.